The rows below give T cell receptor beta chains drawn from one sample of a study of beta chain features in type 1 diabetes. Sequenced by immunoSEQ multiplex PCR; TCRdb stores in-frame clones only, minus some. The profile shows roughly 350,000 clones, over 8.5% of them singletons. The sequenced sample was central memory CD4+ T cells from blood. Receptors were obtained from a man aged 25-45 years with type 1 diabetes. The CDR3 runs from the conserved cysteine through the conserved F or W. The order of the fields is J gene, V gene, CDR3 protein.

J: TRBJ2-3; V: TRBV5-1; CDR3: CASSLLGHGLTDTQYF
J: TRBJ2-1; V: TRBV5-6; CDR3: CASSSAKKREGLTNEQFF
J: TRBJ1-2; V: TRBV11-3; CDR3: CASSPGQGEGYTF
J: TRBJ2-7; V: TRBV20-1; CDR3: CSASGGNEQYF
J: TRBJ1-1; V: TRBV7-2; CDR3: CASRPPGQGGEAFF
J: TRBJ2-1; V: TRBV27; CDR3: CASRRAPTSGTNNEQFF
J: TRBJ1-2; V: TRBV7-3; CDR3: CASSLGDAGYGYTF
J: TRBJ2-6; V: TRBV5-1; CDR3: CASSARTGSGANVLTF
J: TRBJ2-4; V: TRBV28; CDR3: CASSLEYRVFMGNIQYF
J: TRBJ2-4; V: TRBV7-9; CDR3: CASSLGQQNIQYF
J: TRBJ2-7; V: TRBV6-5; CDR3: CASSYQQSDIGEQYF
J: TRBJ2-1; V: TRBV5-1; CDR3: CASSPLAGTYNEQFF
J: TRBJ2-3; V: TRBV7-9; CDR3: CASSLEMGGLGVADTQYF
J: TRBJ1-2; V: TRBV28; CDR3: CASIAGTSVGYTF
J: TRBJ1-5; V: TRBV7-9; CDR3: CASSPYSEGNQPQHF
J: TRBJ2-7; V: TRBV19; CDR3: CASSMEGSEQYF
J: TRBJ1-1; V: TRBV29-1; CDR3: CSSTGGENTEAFF
J: TRBJ1-4; V: TRBV18; CDR3: CASSPQTGVFRNEKLFF
J: TRBJ1-1; V: TRBV5-1; CDR3: CASSHPPGQVMNTEAFF
J: TRBJ1-5; V: TRBV27; CDR3: CASSLWGNSNQPQHF
J: TRBJ2-7; V: TRBV9; CDR3: CASSVGERETSSYEQYF
J: TRBJ1-3; V: TRBV4-3; CDR3: CASSPGGLSSGNTIYF
J: TRBJ2-7; V: TRBV6-1; CDR3: CASQISYEQYF
J: TRBJ1-1; V: TRBV10-3; CDR3: CAIGDREDTEAFF
J: TRBJ1-3; V: TRBV10-3; CDR3: CAISLGNTIYF
J: TRBJ1-1; V: TRBV11-1; CDR3: CASSLDVMNTEAFF
J: TRBJ1-5; V: TRBV23-1; CDR3: CASRARDQPQHF
J: TRBJ2-7; V: TRBV5-4; CDR3: CASSQGQGIAYEQYF
J: TRBJ2-5; V: TRBV11-2; CDR3: CASSARQGYQETQYF
J: TRBJ2-3; V: TRBV4-2; CDR3: CASGSNLAGVDTQYF
J: TRBJ2-3; V: TRBV27; CDR3: CASSLMLADTQYF
J: TRBJ2-1; V: TRBV6-5; CDR3: CASSYPRTSGSNEQFF
J: TRBJ2-7; V: TRBV7-2; CDR3: CASSFSVGGGEQYF
J: TRBJ1-2; V: TRBV7-3; CDR3: CASSLGTGYGYTF
J: TRBJ2-5; V: TRBV7-2; CDR3: CASSPPSQETQYF
J: TRBJ1-2; V: TRBV20-1; CDR3: CSASASGGYTF
J: TRBJ2-1; V: TRBV19; CDR3: CASAGGLRYNEQFF
J: TRBJ1-1; V: TRBV15; CDR3: CATSRGDREGTEAFF
J: TRBJ1-2; V: TRBV15; CDR3: CATSRGGQGSPYF
J: TRBJ2-3; V: TRBV7-6; CDR3: CASSLEVTGADTQYF
J: TRBJ1-4; V: TRBV4-1; CDR3: CASSQGYGATNEKLFF
J: TRBJ2-5; V: TRBV6-5; CDR3: CASRGLAGLQETQYF
J: TRBJ1-2; V: TRBV6-1; CDR3: CASRPPNRLYGYTF
J: TRBJ1-5; V: TRBV6-5; CDR3: CASSRTGSNQPQHF
J: TRBJ1-5; V: TRBV19; CDR3: CASTGQGVGQPQHF
J: TRBJ1-1; V: TRBV2; CDR3: CASRIGGNTEAFF
J: TRBJ2-5; V: TRBV6-6; CDR3: CASSYSSAGEETQYF
J: TRBJ1-2; V: TRBV18; CDR3: CASSPGDGYTF